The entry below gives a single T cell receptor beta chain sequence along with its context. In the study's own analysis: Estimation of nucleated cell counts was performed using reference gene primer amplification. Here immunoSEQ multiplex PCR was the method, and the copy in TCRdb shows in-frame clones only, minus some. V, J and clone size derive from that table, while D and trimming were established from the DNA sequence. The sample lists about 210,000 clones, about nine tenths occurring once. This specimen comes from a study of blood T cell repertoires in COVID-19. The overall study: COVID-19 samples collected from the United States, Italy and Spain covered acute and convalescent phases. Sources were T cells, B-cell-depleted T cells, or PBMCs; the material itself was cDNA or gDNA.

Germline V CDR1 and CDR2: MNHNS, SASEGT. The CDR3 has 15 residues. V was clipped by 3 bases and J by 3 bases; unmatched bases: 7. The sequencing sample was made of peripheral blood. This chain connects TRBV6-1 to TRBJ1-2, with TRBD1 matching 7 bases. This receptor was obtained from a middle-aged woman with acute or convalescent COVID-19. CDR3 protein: CASSDQTGTDYGYTF. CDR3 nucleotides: TGTGCCAGCAGTGACCAGACAGGGACAGACTATGGCTACACCTTC.